The 4 T cell receptor beta chains listed next were all sequenced from one sample in a study of shared clonotypes between healthy human individuals. TCRdb's copy holds only in-frame clones and misses some; the assay was immunoSEQ multiplex PCR. The sample consists of 1 million to 1.3 million clones, around 82% of them appearing once. The sample taken for sequencing was memory CD4+ T cells from PBMCs. Subset denoted: CD45RA-negative fraction. Receptor source: a young man in good health. Some clones in this sample may be carry-over from other donors' samples.

Concerning this clone: The identical CDR3 is also encoded by other nucleotide sequences in the sample. The chain has TRBV6-4 and TRBJ2-2; 8 bases agree with TRBD2. This CDR3 is 15 amino acids long. V gave up 5 bases and J gave up 2 bases; unmatched junction bases: 4. Germline CDR1 MRHNA, CDR2 SNTAGT. The CDR3 here is CASSRLAGNTGELFF. Here the CDR3 DNA reads TGTGCCAGCAGTCGGCTAGCGGGTAACACCGGGGAGCTGTTTTTT.

A word on this clone: A clone one base away is much larger, so this may be a read error. The chain links TRBV5-6 to TRBJ2-2, with D hard to call. The CDR3 length is 14 residues. Germline V gene lookup returns CDR1 SGHDT and CDR2 YYEEEE. V lost 0 bases to trimming and J lost 1 base, with 4 bases between them. The CDR3 protein is CASSLGQNTGELFF. DNA of the CDR3: TGTGCCAGCAGCTTGGGACAGAACACCGGGGAGCTGTTTTTT.

The rearrangement links TRBV5-1 to TRBJ2-3, with D perhaps matching TRBD1 or TRBD2 (5 bases each). V gave up 4 bases and J gave up 2 bases, with 11 bases separating them. The CDR3 extends over 14 amino acids. The germline CDR1 and CDR2 sequences are SGHRS and YFSETQ. The CDR3 loop is CASSHGTATDTQYF. The CDR3, as DNA: TGCGCCAGCAGCCACGGGACGGCCACAGATACGCAGTATTTT.

This sequence joins TRBV28 and TRBJ1-1; no clear D. Germline assignment: CDR1 MDHEN and CDR2 SYDVKM. Trimming removed 5 bases at V and 10 bases at J, with 14 bases between. The CDR3 loop spans 12 amino acids. For the CDR3, the DNA is TGTGCCAGCAGTGTTGTTGGGGTTGGAGCTTTCTTT. It specifies CASSVVGVGAFF.